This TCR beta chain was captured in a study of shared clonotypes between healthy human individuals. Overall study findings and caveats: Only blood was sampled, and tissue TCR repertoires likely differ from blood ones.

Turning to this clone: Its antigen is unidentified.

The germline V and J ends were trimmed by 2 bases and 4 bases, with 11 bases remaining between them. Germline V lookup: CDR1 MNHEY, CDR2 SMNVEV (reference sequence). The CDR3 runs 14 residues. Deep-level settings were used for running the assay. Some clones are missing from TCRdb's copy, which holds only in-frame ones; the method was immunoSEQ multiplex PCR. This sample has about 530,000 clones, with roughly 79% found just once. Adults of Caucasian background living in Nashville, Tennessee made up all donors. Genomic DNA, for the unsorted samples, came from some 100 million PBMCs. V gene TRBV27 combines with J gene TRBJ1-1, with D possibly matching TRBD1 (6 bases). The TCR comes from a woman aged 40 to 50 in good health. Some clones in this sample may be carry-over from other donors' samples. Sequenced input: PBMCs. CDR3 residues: CASSLRGHGTEAFF. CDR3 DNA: TGTGCCAGCAGTTTACGGGGGCATGGCACTGAAGCTTTCTTT.